These T cell receptor beta chains were read from a single sample in a study of T cell repertoires in cytomegalovirus infection. TCRdb re-called the reads through MiXCR, storing one row per CDR3 protein. The repertoire holds under 850,000 distinct CDR3 sequences, with about 40% as singletons. The sample was PBMCs. The receptor set was obtained from a human donor in good health (CMV status not recorded). Some clones in this sample may be carry-over from other donors' samples. Both conserved end residues are part of each CDR3. Fields, in order: D gene, V gene, J gene, clone size, CDR3 protein, CDR3 DNA. A D gene is named only where the DNA matches it firmly. Rows give clone size only sometimes, using once, few, many, or a class for an expanded clone.

D gene: .; V gene: TRBV20-1; J gene: TRBJ2-1; clone size: few; CDR3 protein: CSASPGALGHEQFF; CDR3 DNA: TGCAGTGCCTCACCAGGGGCCCTAGGTCATGAGCAGTTCTTC
D gene: .; V gene: TRBV7-8; J gene: TRBJ1-5; clone size: many; CDR3 protein: CASSLGGQISNQPQHF; CDR3 DNA: TGTGCCAGCAGCTTAGGGGGGCAAATTAGCAATCAGCCCCAGCATTTT
D gene: .; V gene: TRBV19; J gene: TRBJ1-4; clone size: few; CDR3 protein: CASVGFVRGDEKLFF; CDR3 DNA: TGTGCCAGTGTTGGATTCGTGAGAGGGGATGAAAAACTGTTTTTT
D gene: .; V gene: TRBV10-3; J gene: TRBJ1-1; clone size: few; CDR3 protein: CAISGRDYTEAFF; CDR3 DNA: TGTGCCATCAGTGGCCGGGACTACACTGAAGCTTTCTTT
D gene: TRBD2; V gene: TRBV7-6; J gene: TRBJ2-1; clone size: few; CDR3 protein: CASSYLAGELTNEQFF; CDR3 DNA: TGTGCCAGCAGTTACCTAGCGGGAGAGCTAACCAATGAGCAGTTCTTC
D gene: .; V gene: TRBV28; J gene: TRBJ1-6; clone size: .; CDR3 protein: CASSLQGRRDNSPLHF; CDR3 DNA: TGTGCCAGCAGTTTACAGGGGAGAAGGGATAATTCACCCCTCCACTTT
D gene: .; V gene: TRBV7-2; J gene: TRBJ2-1; clone size: many; CDR3 protein: CASSPANEQFF; CDR3 DNA: TGTGCCAGCAGCCCTGCCAATGAGCAGTTCTTC
D gene: .; V gene: TRBV5-1; J gene: TRBJ1-1; clone size: .; CDR3 protein: CASSLQGRKANTEAFF; CDR3 DNA: TGCGCCAGCAGCTTGCAGGGGAGGAAAGCGAACACTGAAGCTTTCTTT
D gene: .; V gene: TRBV4-1; J gene: TRBJ1-5; clone size: .; CDR3 protein: CASSQDRWGRQPQHF; CDR3 DNA: TGCGCCAGCAGCCAAGATCGGTGGGGAAGGCAGCCCCAGCATTTT
D gene: .; V gene: TRBV6-1; J gene: TRBJ2-1; clone size: .; CDR3 protein: CASRRSRGQAYNEQFF; CDR3 DNA: TGTGCCAGCAGACGATCCAGAGGGCAAGCCTACAATGAGCAGTTCTTC
D gene: .; V gene: TRBV28; J gene: TRBJ2-3; clone size: .; CDR3 protein: CASPPTGRPTDTQYF; CDR3 DNA: TGTGCCAGCCCCCCCACAGGGAGACCCACAGATACGCAGTATTTT
D gene: .; V gene: TRBV6-6; J gene: TRBJ2-5; clone size: .; CDR3 protein: CASSPGRRSETQYF; CDR3 DNA: TGTGCCAGCAGCCCAGGCCGAAGGTCCGAGACCCAGTACTTC
D gene: TRBD2; V gene: TRBV6-5; J gene: TRBJ2-7; clone size: many; CDR3 protein: CASSYRTSGSKAYEQYF; CDR3 DNA: TGTGCCAGCAGTTACAGGACTAGCGGGAGCAAGGCCTACGAGCAGTACTTC
D gene: .; V gene: TRBV7-6; J gene: TRBJ2-5; clone size: .; CDR3 protein: CASSKDRQETQYF; CDR3 DNA: TGTGCCAGCAGCAAAGACAGGCAAGAGACCCAGTACTTC
D gene: .; V gene: TRBV7-2; J gene: TRBJ1-2; clone size: .; CDR3 protein: CASSSYRGLLYGYTF; CDR3 DNA: TGTGCCAGCAGCTCATACCGGGGTCTCCTTTATGGCTACACCTTC
D gene: .; V gene: TRBV14; J gene: TRBJ2-7; clone size: few; CDR3 protein: CASSQAIRGEQYF; CDR3 DNA: TGTGCCAGCAGCCAGGCCATTAGGGGCGAGCAGTACTTC
D gene: .; V gene: TRBV28; J gene: TRBJ2-2; clone size: .; CDR3 protein: CASSLNTAGTGELFF; CDR3 DNA: TGTGCCAGCAGCCTTAACACGGCCGGGACCGGGGAGCTGTTTTTT
D gene: .; V gene: TRBV9; J gene: TRBJ1-1; clone size: few; CDR3 protein: CASSKGAKNTEAFF; CDR3 DNA: TGTGCCAGCAGCAAGGGAGCGAAGAACACTGAAGCTTTCTTT
D gene: TRBD1; V gene: TRBV2; J gene: TRBJ2-1; clone size: .; CDR3 protein: CASDPDRDPYRNEQFF; CDR3 DNA: TGTGCCAGCGACCCCGACAGGGATCCTTATCGGAATGAGCAGTTCTTC
D gene: TRBD1; V gene: TRBV19; J gene: TRBJ1-1; clone size: few; CDR3 protein: CAINRGVGTEAFF; CDR3 DNA: TGTGCCATTAACAGGGGAGTTGGAACTGAAGCTTTCTTT
D gene: .; V gene: TRBV12-3/TRBV12-4; J gene: TRBJ1-4; clone size: .; CDR3 protein: CASRPRELNEKLFF; CDR3 DNA: TGTGCCAGCAGACCCCGGGAACTGAATGAAAAACTGTTTTTT
D gene: .; V gene: TRBV6-5; J gene: TRBJ2-2; clone size: .; CDR3 protein: CASSHPDQNTGELFF; CDR3 DNA: TGTGCCAGCAGCCACCCCGACCAGAACACCGGGGAGCTGTTTTTT
D gene: .; V gene: TRBV27; J gene: TRBJ2-2; clone size: .; CDR3 protein: CASSSMPRTGSGELFF; CDR3 DNA: TGTGCCAGCAGTTCCATGCCCCGTACAGGGTCCGGGGAGCTGTTTTTT
D gene: .; V gene: TRBV7-3; J gene: TRBJ1-1; clone size: .; CDR3 protein: CASSPGTTFKAFF; CDR3 DNA: TGTGCCAGCAGCCCCGGGACCACCTTCAAAGCTTTCTTT
D gene: .; V gene: TRBV27; J gene: TRBJ1-6; clone size: few; CDR3 protein: CASRPGEGRRNSPLHF; CDR3 DNA: TGTGCCAGCAGACCTGGGGAGGGACGGCGCAATTCACCCCTCCACTTT
D gene: .; V gene: TRBV25-1; J gene: TRBJ1-1; clone size: .; CDR3 protein: CASSAVGEISEAFF; CDR3 DNA: TGTGCCAGCAGTGCGGTCGGGGAGATTTCTGAAGCTTTCTTT
D gene: .; V gene: TRBV30; J gene: TRBJ1-1; clone size: few; CDR3 protein: CAWSPGLSLFTEAFF; CDR3 DNA: TGTGCCTGGAGCCCCGGGCTGAGCCTGTTCACTGAAGCTTTCTTT
D gene: .; V gene: TRBV10-3; J gene: TRBJ1-6; clone size: .; CDR3 protein: CAISEQENSPLHF; CDR3 DNA: TGTGCCATCAGTGAGCAGGAGAATTCACCCCTCCACTTT
D gene: .; V gene: TRBV27; J gene: TRBJ2-7; clone size: .; CDR3 protein: CASSPGLQSPLEQYF; CDR3 DNA: TGTGCCAGCAGTCCCGGGTTGCAATCGCCCCTCGAGCAGTACTTC
D gene: .; V gene: TRBV28; J gene: TRBJ1-2; clone size: .; CDR3 protein: CASSSLRERGYTF; CDR3 DNA: TGTGCCAGCAGTTCCCTTCGTGAGCGGGGCTACACCTTC
D gene: TRBD1; V gene: TRBV28; J gene: TRBJ1-2; clone size: .; CDR3 protein: CASSLPEDRDIWGYTF; CDR3 DNA: TGTGCCAGCAGTTTGCCTGAGGACAGGGACATCTGGGGCTACACCTTC
D gene: .; V gene: TRBV28; J gene: TRBJ2-6; clone size: few; CDR3 protein: CASSHRDGSGANVLTF; CDR3 DNA: TGTGCCAGCAGTCACAGGGATGGGAGCGGGGCCAACGTCCTGACTTTC
D gene: .; V gene: TRBV6-1; J gene: TRBJ2-7; clone size: .; CDR3 protein: CASSFGQGGAPSF; CDR3 DNA: TGTGCCAGCAGCTTCGGACAGGGAGGGGCCCCTTCCTTC
D gene: .; V gene: TRBV5-4; J gene: TRBJ2-7; clone size: once; CDR3 protein: CAAKGDESYEQYF; CDR3 DNA: TGTGCCGCGAAAGGGGATGAGTCCTACGAGCAGTACTTC
D gene: .; V gene: TRBV19; J gene: TRBJ2-2; clone size: .; CDR3 protein: CAISLTPGHNTGELFF; CDR3 DNA: TGTGCCATTAGCCTAACACCGGGACACAACACCGGGGAGCTGTTTTTT
D gene: .; V gene: TRBV28; J gene: TRBJ2-1; clone size: few; CDR3 protein: CASTVQGVNLDEQFF; CDR3 DNA: TGTGCCAGCACCGTACAGGGTGTGAATTTGGATGAGCAGTTCTTC
D gene: TRBD2; V gene: TRBV6-6; J gene: TRBJ2-2; clone size: .; CDR3 protein: CASGTGRATGELFF; CDR3 DNA: TGTGCCAGCGGGACCGGGAGGGCCACCGGGGAGCTGTTTTTT
D gene: .; V gene: TRBV7-2; J gene: TRBJ2-1; clone size: many; CDR3 protein: CASSLNPTNEQFF; CDR3 DNA: TGTGCCAGCAGCTTAAACCCTACTAATGAGCAGTTCTTC
D gene: .; V gene: TRBV6-5; J gene: TRBJ2-4; clone size: few; CDR3 protein: CASRITVMAKNIQYF; CDR3 DNA: TGTGCCAGCAGAATTACGGTGATGGCCAAAAACATTCAGTACTTC
D gene: .; V gene: TRBV7-6; J gene: TRBJ1-6; clone size: many; CDR3 protein: CASSTGGNSPLHF; CDR3 DNA: TGTGCCAGCAGCACCGGGGGAAATTCACCCCTCCACTTT
D gene: TRBD2; V gene: TRBV7-9; J gene: TRBJ2-7; clone size: few; CDR3 protein: CASSPGLAGVAYEQYF; CDR3 DNA: TGTGCCAGCAGCCCGGGACTAGCGGGGGTCGCCTACGAGCAGTACTTC
D gene: .; V gene: TRBV7-2; J gene: TRBJ1-1; clone size: medium-sized; CDR3 protein: CASSFRQAAEAFF; CDR3 DNA: TGTGCCAGCAGCTTCAGACAGGCTGCTGAGGCTTTCTTT
D gene: TRBD2; V gene: TRBV7-4; J gene: TRBJ2-1; clone size: .; CDR3 protein: CASSLRPSGWDEQFF; CDR3 DNA: TGTGCCAGCAGCCTCCGCCCTAGCGGGTGGGATGAGCAGTTCTTC
D gene: TRBD1; V gene: TRBV4-1; J gene: TRBJ1-5; clone size: .; CDR3 protein: CASSPTGASNQPQHF; CDR3 DNA: TGCGCCAGCAGTCCGACAGGGGCAAGCAATCAGCCCCAGCATTTT
D gene: TRBD2; V gene: TRBV19; J gene: TRBJ2-3; clone size: few; CDR3 protein: CASSISGTSTDTQYF; CDR3 DNA: TGTGCCAGTAGTATCTCCGGGACTAGCACGGATACGCAGTATTTT
D gene: TRBD1; V gene: TRBV5-6; J gene: TRBJ1-2; clone size: .; CDR3 protein: CASRRQGIYGYTF; CDR3 DNA: TGTGCCAGCAGGAGACAGGGGATCTATGGCTACACCTTC
D gene: TRBD2; V gene: TRBV5-4; J gene: TRBJ2-2; clone size: once; CDR3 protein: CASSIGLAERGYGELFF; CDR3 DNA: TGTGCCAGCAGCATTGGACTAGCGGAAAGGGGTTACGGGGAGCTGTTTTTT
D gene: TRBD1; V gene: TRBV7-9; J gene: TRBJ1-1; clone size: few; CDR3 protein: CASSLWQGVTEAFF; CDR3 DNA: TGTGCCAGCAGCCTGTGGCAGGGGGTCACTGAAGCTTTCTTT
D gene: .; V gene: TRBV7-9; J gene: TRBJ2-3; clone size: .; CDR3 protein: CASILYQGTITDTQYF; CDR3 DNA: TGTGCCAGCATCCTATACCAGGGTACCATCACAGATACGCAGTATTTT
D gene: .; V gene: TRBV6-5; J gene: TRBJ1-6; clone size: .; CDR3 protein: CASSLSTESSYNSPLHF; CDR3 DNA: TGTGCCAGCAGTTTAAGCACAGAGAGCTCCTATAATTCACCCCTCCACTTT
D gene: .; V gene: TRBV7-2; J gene: TRBJ1-1; clone size: many; CDR3 protein: CASRSRDNRLNTEAFF; CDR3 DNA: TGTGCCAGCAGAAGCCGGGACAACAGATTGAACACTGAAGCTTTCTTT